The clone carrying this T cell receptor beta chain was detected only once. The target antigen is unknown. PCR was performed using 60 Vbeta and 13 Jbeta primers. Per the original data handling: As a later analysis found, there were 80 million to 90 million unique TCR beta chains, of which some 10 million were shared. The protocol was immunoSEQ multiplex PCR, while the TCRdb copy is restricted to in-frame clones and leaves out a portion. That table furnishes V, J and clone size, whereas the DNA furnished D and trimming. This table has about 160,000 clones, 73% appearing once. The data are from a study of cytomegalovirus exposure and HLA in healthy donors. On the study more broadly: There were approximately 85 million unique TCRs (from HLA-typed donors) in an early data release. Study observations and caveats: Earlier analysis found most TCR beta V segments productive about 87% or about 30% of the time. An apparent linkage of common viral pathogens to several of the most significant clusters emerged in a later analysis.

CDR1 is MNHEY, CDR2 SMNVEV, per germline (reference sequence). V lost 5 bases to trimming and J lost 10 bases, with 9 bases between them. CDR3 length: 11 amino acids. Sequenced material: PBMCs. The TCR sequence derives from a woman under 30 in good health and CMV-seronegative. This rearrangement joins TRBV27 to TRBJ2-1, with D possibly matching TRBD2 (6 bases). CDR3 region: CASSIGLEQFF. CDR3 nucleotides: TGTGCCAGCAGTATCGGACTAGAGCAGTTCTTC.